This T cell receptor (beta chain) was found in a study of blood T cell repertoires in COVID-19. Study overall: Acute and convalescent COVID-19 specimens originated in the United States, Italy and Spain. PBMCs, B-cell-depleted T cells, or T cells were the source of the cDNA or gDNA that made up the material.

Between the trimmed V and J ends, which lost 1 base and 7 bases, there was a span of 14 bases. Per germline, CDR1 MGHRA and CDR2 YSYEKL. The CDR3 is 16 amino acids. Methods used by the authors: Reference gene primer amplification gave nucleated cell count estimates. Only in-frame clones appear in the TCRdb table, and some are missing; sequencing was by immunoSEQ multiplex PCR. V, J and clone size reflect that table, while D and trimming were determined from the DNA. This sample has about 50,000 clones, with roughly 78% found just once. This chain uses TRBV4-1 with TRBJ1-6; tentative D call: TRBD1 (5 bases). Sequenced sample: peripheral blood. The receptor comes from a man in his 70s with acute or convalescent COVID-19. CDR3 residues: CASSQAEGATNSPLHF. CDR3 bases: TGCGCCAGCAGCCAAGCGGAAGGGGCGACCAATTCACCCCTCCACTTT.